This T cell receptor (beta chain) was identified during a study of T cell repertoires in cytomegalovirus infection. The wider study: Shared public TCR beta signatures pointed to both CMV infection and a matching HLA type. Whole-study findings and limits: Totalled public TCR beta family frequency picked out people who carried CMV plus the relevant HLA.

TCRdb re-derived calls from the reads in MiXCR, one entry per CDR3 protein. The table records 84,000 or so distinct CDR3 sequences, 40% to 50% of them present only once. V lost 6 bases and J lost 3; bases outside the gene matches: 10. The length of the CDR3 is 16 residues. The germline V gene has CDR1 SGHTA and CDR2 FQGNSA. This clonotype was observed a few times. Its target is unknown. The sample consisted of CD8+ T cells from cultured PBMCs, taken from culture after CMV antigen stimulation. V is TRBV7-2 and J is TRBJ2-5; 10 positions agree with TRBD2. The source is a human donor in good health (CMV status not recorded). Some clones in this sample may be carry-over from other donors' samples. Written as DNA, the CDR3 is TGTGCCAGCAGTGGGCTAGCGGGGGTTTTAGAAGAGACCCAGTACTTC. This encodes CASSGLAGVLEETQYF.